This T cell receptor beta chain was identified during a study of T-cell memory formation after mild COVID-19. This clonotype was counted a few times. Its cognate antigen is unknown. General study points: Balance between CD4 and CD8 was seen in clones contracting day 15 to 85, and a CD4+ lean was seen in later expanders.

Amplification by 5'RACE using constant-segment primers produced TCR alpha and TCR beta cDNA libraries that carried sample barcodes and UMIs. TCRdb re-called the 5' RACE reads with MiXCR, one entry per CDR3 protein. The sample shows approximately 580,000 distinct CDR3 sequences, approximately 20% of them seen only once. Sequencing was performed on PBMCs or a T cell subset sorted from them (not recorded which). This receptor was identified in an adult woman who had mild COVID-19 (a few samples of this study predate the infection). Cell type and time point are not known.

DNA for the CDR3: TGTGCCAGCAGTTACGGGGCCAGCGGTCAGCCCCAGCATTTT. Encoded protein: CASSYGASGQPQHF. The rearrangement links TRBV6-2 or TRBV6-3 to TRBJ1-5; a weak D match, TRBD1 (5 bases). With 2 bases removed from V and 6 bases from J, the gap between germline ends came to 11 bases. The CDR3 consists of 14 residues. Germline CDR1 reads MNHEY; CDR2 reads SVGEGT.